A selection of T cell receptor beta chains follows, all from one sample in a study of blood T cell repertoires in COVID-19. Assay used: immunoSEQ multiplex PCR; TCRdb lists only in-frame clones, some missing. Of about 47,000 clones listed, around 84% are singletons. Sequencing was done on a sample of peripheral blood. All receptors come from a man aged 45-60 years with acute or convalescent COVID-19. The CDR3 runs from the conserved cysteine through the conserved F or W. Each record gives: V gene, D gene, clone size, J gene, CDR3 DNA, CDR3 protein. A D gene is named only where the DNA matches it firmly. Clone size is given for some rows only: seen once, a few or many times, or a class if the clone is expanded.

>TRBV28|TRBD1|NA|TRBJ1-2
TGTGCCAGCAGTTTATCGGGCAGGGGGCGGTTAGGTGGCACCTTC
CASSLSGRGRLGGTF
>TRBV6-2/TRBV6-3|NA|once|TRBJ1-4
TGTGCCAGCAGTATACGGGGGATAACTAATGAAAAACTGTTTTTT
CASSIRGITNEKLFF
>TRBV20-1|NA|NA|TRBJ2-3
TGCAGTGCTAGACATGATACGCAGTATTTT
CSARHDTQYF
>TRBV15|NA|NA|TRBJ2-5
TGTGCCACCGGGGGGGCGAGGGAGACCCAGTACTTC
CATGGARETQYF
>TRBV28|TRBD1|NA|TRBJ1-6
TGTGCCAGCAGTCCCAGACCTCCCGGGACAGGGTCAAGCTCCTATAATTCACCCCTCCACTTT
CASSPRPPGTGSSSYNSPLHF
>TRBV6-2/TRBV6-3|NA|few|TRBJ2-1
TGTGCCAGCAGCCTACAGAGCTCCTACAATGAGCAGTTCTTC
CASSLQSSYNEQFF
>TRBV9|NA|NA|TRBJ1-2
TGTGCCAGCAGCGTAGGGAGGAACTATGGCTACACCTTC
CASSVGRNYGYTF
>TRBV7-2|NA|NA|TRBJ2-3
TGTGCCAGCAGCTTAGCGCAATCGGGTATGACGCAGTATTTT
CASSLAQSGMTQYF
>TRBV9|NA|NA|TRBJ2-2
TGTGCCAGCAGCGTGGGGACAAACACCGGGGAGCTGTTTTTT
CASSVGTNTGELFF
>TRBV3-1/TRBV3-2|NA|NA|TRBJ1-2
TGTGCCAGCAGCCAAGTAAACGGGAGATACACCTTC
CASSQVNGRYTF
>TRBV2|NA|NA|TRBJ1-1
TGTGCCAGCAGCCAAGGGGGACGAGCGAACACTGAAGCTTTCTTT
CASSQGGRANTEAFF
>TRBV28|TRBD1|NA|TRBJ1-2
TGTGCCAGCAGTGGCGGGACAGGGGGCCGAGGCTACACCTTC
CASSGGTGGRGYTF
>TRBV28|TRBD1|NA|TRBJ1-4
TGTGCCAGCAGTCCATCCGGACAGGGCAGAGTGGAAAAACTGTTTTTT
CASSPSGQGRVEKLFF
>TRBV14|NA|NA|TRBJ1-6
TGTGCCAGCAGTCAAGAGCGCAGGAATTCACCCCTCCACTTT
CASSQERRNSPLHF
>TRBV14|NA|few|TRBJ1-6
TGTGCCAGCAGCCAAGCCTCTAGCCGGTCACCCCTCCACTTT
CASSQASSRSPLHF
>TRBV28|TRBD1|few|TRBJ2-6
TGTGCCAGCAGCACCTACGACAGGGCTGGGGCCAACGTCCTGACTTTC
CASSTYDRAGANVLTF
>TRBV20-1|NA|NA|TRBJ2-1
TGCAGTGGTGGCAGGTCCAATGAGCAGTTCTTC
CSGGRSNEQFF
>TRBV19|NA|NA|TRBJ1-2
TGTGCCAGTAGTAGGACAGATCCTAACTATGGCTACACCTTC
CASSRTDPNYGYTF
>TRBV7-2|NA|NA|TRBJ2-7
TGTGCCAGCAGCTTATCCCGTTACGAGCAGTACTTC
CASSLSRYEQYF
>TRBV6-5|NA|NA|TRBJ2-1
TGTGCCAGCAGTTACTCCCATGGCTCGAATGAGCAGTTCTTC
CASSYSHGSNEQFF
>TRBV27|NA|once|TRBJ2-2
TGTGCCAGCAGTTATAGAACACGGGACTTGGGCGGGGAGCTGTTTTTT
CASSYRTRDLGGELFF
>TRBV25-1|NA|NA|TRBJ1-1
TGTGCCAGCAGTGCCGGATCCGGGACATCTCACACTGAAGCTTTCTTT
CASSAGSGTSHTEAFF
>TRBV10-3|TRBD1|NA|TRBJ2-1
TGTGCCATCAACCGGGACAGGGAGAACAATGAGCAGTTCTTC
CAINRDRENNEQFF
>TRBV6-1|NA|NA|TRBJ1-5
TGTGCCAGCAGTGATAATCCCCACGCGCTTAGCAATCAGCCCCAGCATTTT
CASSDNPHALSNQPQHF
>TRBV6-4|NA|NA|TRBJ1-1
TGTGCCAGCAGTGAGAGAATAACCACTGAAGCTTTCTTT
CASSERITTEAFF
>TRBV19|NA|NA|TRBJ2-6
TGTGCCAGTAGTATCGGGTTGACGGTTGGGGCCAACGTCCTGACTTTC
CASSIGLTVGANVLTF
>TRBV7-8|NA|NA|TRBJ1-6
TGTGCCAGCAGCGCCGGGACAACTAATTCACCCCTCCACTTT
CASSAGTTNSPLHF
>TRBV9|TRBD1|NA|TRBJ2-7
TGTGCCAGCAGCCACCCGGACAGGGGTTCCTACGAGCAGTACTTC
CASSHPDRGSYEQYF
>TRBV19|NA|once|TRBJ1-5
TGTGCCAGTAGCCCACGCGCCACCGGGGGGGGTGGTCAGCCCCAGCATTTT
CASSPRATGGGGQPQHF
>TRBV4-3|TRBD2|NA|TRBJ2-1
TGCGCCAGCAGCAAAGCGGGGAACAATGAGCAGTTCTTC
CASSKAGNNEQFF
>TRBV2|NA|NA|TRBJ1-4
TGTGCCAGCAGAGGGGGTGCTAATGAAAAACTGTTTTTT
CASRGGANEKLFF
>TRBV7-9|TRBD1|NA|TRBJ2-2
TGTGCCAGCAGTTTTTTTACAGGGGGCTTCGGGGAGCTGTTTTTT
CASSFFTGGFGELFF
>TRBV5-4|TRBD2|NA|TRBJ2-3
TGTGCCAGCAGCTATGGGACTAGCGGGAGGGAACCCACTTATACGCAGTATTTT
CASSYGTSGREPTYTQYF
>TRBV27|NA|few|TRBJ2-7
TGTGCCAGCAGTTTGGCGGGACCCTACGAGCAGTACTTC
CASSLAGPYEQYF
>TRBV19|TRBD1|NA|TRBJ2-3
TGTGCCAGTACCCGTTGGGGACAGGGGCAGACAGATACGCAGTATTTT
CASTRWGQGQTDTQYF
>TRBV28|TRBD1|NA|TRBJ1-3
TGTGCCAGCATTAGGGACAGTGTTGCTGGAAACACCATATATTTT
CASIRDSVAGNTIYF
>TRBV18|TRBD1|few|TRBJ2-7
TGTGCCAGCTCACCGTGGACAGGGGGGGACGAGCAGTACTTC
CASSPWTGGDEQYF
>TRBV7-2|NA|NA|TRBJ2-5
TGTGCCAGCAGCTTCGGGTCGGGTTGGGAGACCCAGTACTTC
CASSFGSGWETQYF
>TRBV25-1|NA|few|TRBJ1-2
TGTGCCAGCAGTGAATTTGGGGGCGCCTATGGCTACACCTTC
CASSEFGGAYGYTF
>TRBV19|TRBD2|NA|TRBJ2-7
TGTGCCAGTAGTATAGGGGGACTAGCTCCCTACGAGCAGTACTTC
CASSIGGLAPYEQYF
>TRBV7-2|NA|NA|TRBJ2-3
TGTGCCAGCAGCGGGAGGGGGGATACGCAGTATTTT
CASSGRGDTQYF
>TRBV18|NA|NA|TRBJ2-5
TGTGCCAGCTCACCAACGGGACAAGAGACCCAGTACTTC
CASSPTGQETQYF
>TRBV2|NA|NA|TRBJ2-1
TGTGCCACCGGGGACACCCAACATGAGCAGTTCTTC
CATGDTQHEQFF